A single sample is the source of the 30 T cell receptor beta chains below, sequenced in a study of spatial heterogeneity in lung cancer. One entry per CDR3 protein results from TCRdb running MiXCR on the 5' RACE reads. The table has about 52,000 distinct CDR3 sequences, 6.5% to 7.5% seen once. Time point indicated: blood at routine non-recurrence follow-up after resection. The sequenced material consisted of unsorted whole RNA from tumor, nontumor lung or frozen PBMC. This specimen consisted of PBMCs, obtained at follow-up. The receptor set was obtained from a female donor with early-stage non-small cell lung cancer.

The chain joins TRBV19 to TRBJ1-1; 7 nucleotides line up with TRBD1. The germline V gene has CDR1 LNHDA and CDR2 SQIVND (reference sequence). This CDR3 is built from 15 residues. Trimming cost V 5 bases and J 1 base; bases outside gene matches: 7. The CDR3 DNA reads TGTGCCAGTAGTGTCACCCACAGGGGGAACACTGAAGCTTTCTTT. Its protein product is CASSVTHRGNTEAFF.

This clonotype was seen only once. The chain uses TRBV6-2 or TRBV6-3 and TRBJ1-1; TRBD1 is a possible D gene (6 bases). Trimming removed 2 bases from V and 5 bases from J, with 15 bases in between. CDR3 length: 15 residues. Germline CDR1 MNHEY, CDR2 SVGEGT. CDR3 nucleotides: TGTGCCAGCAGTTACCCACAGGGCTTTTTGACTGAAGCTTTCTTT. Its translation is CASSYPQGFLTEAFF.

The CDR3 DNA follows: TGCGCCAGCAGCCAAGACAGTAGGGGACAGGGGCATTCACCCCTCCACTTT. It is translated as CASSQDSRGQGHSPLHF. This chain connects TRBV4-1 to TRBJ1-6; the match to TRBD1 covers 10 bases. Unmatched junction bases numbered 7, after V lost 0 bases and J lost 8 bases. Germline CDR1 reads MGHRA; CDR2 reads YSYEKL. This CDR3 comprises 17 residues.

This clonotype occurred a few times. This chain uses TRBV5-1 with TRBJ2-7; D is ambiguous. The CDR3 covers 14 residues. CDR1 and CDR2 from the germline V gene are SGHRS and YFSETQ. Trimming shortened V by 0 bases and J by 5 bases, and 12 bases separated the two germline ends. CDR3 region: CASSLAATPNEQYF. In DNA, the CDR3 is TGCGCCAGCAGCTTGGCCGCGACACCGAACGAGCAGTACTTC. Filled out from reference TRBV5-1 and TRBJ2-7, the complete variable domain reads KAGVTQTPRYLIKTRGQQVTLSCSPISGHRSVSWYQQTPGQGLQFLFEYFSETQRNKGNFPGRFSGRQFSNSRSEMNVSTLELGDSALYLCASSLAATPNEQYFGPGTRLTVT.

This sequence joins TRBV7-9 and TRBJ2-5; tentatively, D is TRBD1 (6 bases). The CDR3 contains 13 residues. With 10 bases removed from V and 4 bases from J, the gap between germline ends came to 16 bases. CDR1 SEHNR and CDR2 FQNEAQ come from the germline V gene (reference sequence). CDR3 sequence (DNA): TGTGCCACCGACAGGCAACAAAGAGAGACCCAGTACTTC. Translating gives CATDRQQRETQYF.

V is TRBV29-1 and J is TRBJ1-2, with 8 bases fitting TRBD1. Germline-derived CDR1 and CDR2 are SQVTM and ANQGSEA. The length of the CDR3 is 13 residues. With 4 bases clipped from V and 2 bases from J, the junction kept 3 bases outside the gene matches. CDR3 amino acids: CSVAGTGNYGYTF. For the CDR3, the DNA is TGCAGCGTTGCCGGGACAGGCAACTATGGCTACACCTTC. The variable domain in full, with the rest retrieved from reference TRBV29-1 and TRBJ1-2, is SAVISQKPSRDICQRGTSLTIQCQVDSQVTMMFWYRQQPGQSLTLIATANQGSEATYESGFVIDKFPISRPNLTFSTLTVSNMSPEDSSIYLCSVAGTGNYGYTFGSGTRLTVV.

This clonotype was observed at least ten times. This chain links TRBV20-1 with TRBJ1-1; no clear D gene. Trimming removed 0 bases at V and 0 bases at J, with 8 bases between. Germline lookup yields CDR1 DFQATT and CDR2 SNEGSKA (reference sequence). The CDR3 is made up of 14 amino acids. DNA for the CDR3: TGCAGTGCTAGAGATCCCGCCCTGAACACTGAAGCTTTCTTT. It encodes CSARDPALNTEAFF.

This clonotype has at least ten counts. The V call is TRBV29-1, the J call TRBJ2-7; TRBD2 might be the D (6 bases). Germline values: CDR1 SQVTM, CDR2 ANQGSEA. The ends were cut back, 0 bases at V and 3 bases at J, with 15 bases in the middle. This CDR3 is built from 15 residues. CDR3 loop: CSVEDQEGPIYEQYF. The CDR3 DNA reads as TGCAGCGTTGAAGATCAGGAGGGTCCCATCTACGAGCAGTACTTC.

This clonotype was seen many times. The DNA of the CDR3 is TGTGCCAGCAGCTTAACAGGAACAACTAATGAAAAACTGTTTTTT. As protein: CASSLTGTTNEKLFF. The rearrangement joins TRBV7-2 to TRBJ1-4; perhaps TRBD1 as D (5 bases). V shed 2 bases and J shed 0 bases, with 7 bases lying between them. The germline gives CDR1 SGHTA, CDR2 FQGNSA. The CDR3 spans 15 residues.

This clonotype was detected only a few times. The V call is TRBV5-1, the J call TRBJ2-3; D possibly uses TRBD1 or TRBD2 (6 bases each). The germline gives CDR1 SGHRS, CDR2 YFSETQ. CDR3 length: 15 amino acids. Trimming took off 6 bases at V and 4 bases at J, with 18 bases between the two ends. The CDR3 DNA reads TGCGCCAGCATGTCTGGGGGGCAAGCCCCAGATACGCAGTATTTT. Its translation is CASMSGGQAPDTQYF.

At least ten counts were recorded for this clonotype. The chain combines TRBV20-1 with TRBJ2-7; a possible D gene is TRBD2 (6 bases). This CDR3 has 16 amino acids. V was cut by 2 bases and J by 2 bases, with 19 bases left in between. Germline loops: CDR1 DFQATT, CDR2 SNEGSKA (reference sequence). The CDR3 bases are TGCAGTGCTAGACTCCCGGGGGATAGGGAAGCCTACGAGCAGTACTTC. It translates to CSARLPGDREAYEQYF.

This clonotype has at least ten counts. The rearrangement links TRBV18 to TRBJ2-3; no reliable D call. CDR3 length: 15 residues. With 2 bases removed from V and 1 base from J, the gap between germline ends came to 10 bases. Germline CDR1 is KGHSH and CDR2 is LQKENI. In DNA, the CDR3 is TGTGCCAGCTCACCAGCAGGATCCCGCACAGATACGCAGTATTTT. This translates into CASSPAGSRTDTQYF.

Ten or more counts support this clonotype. This CDR3 reads CASSPLGVTDTQYF. CDR3 nucleotides: TGCGCCAGCAGCCCACTGGGGGTCACAGATACGCAGTATTTT. This sequence joins TRBV4-3 and TRBJ2-3; the D gene could be TRBD1 or TRBD2 (5 bases each). Germline CDR1 LGHNA, CDR2 YSLEER. The CDR3 is 14 residues long. Trimming left V 4 bases short and J 2 bases short, with 10 bases between.

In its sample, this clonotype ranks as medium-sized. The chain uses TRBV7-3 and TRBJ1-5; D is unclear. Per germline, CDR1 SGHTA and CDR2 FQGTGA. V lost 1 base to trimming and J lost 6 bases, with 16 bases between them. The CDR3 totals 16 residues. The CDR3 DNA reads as TGTGCCAGCAGCTTAATCAGCCATGGGGTCAGTCAGCCCCAGCATTTT. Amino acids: CASSLISHGVSQPQHF.

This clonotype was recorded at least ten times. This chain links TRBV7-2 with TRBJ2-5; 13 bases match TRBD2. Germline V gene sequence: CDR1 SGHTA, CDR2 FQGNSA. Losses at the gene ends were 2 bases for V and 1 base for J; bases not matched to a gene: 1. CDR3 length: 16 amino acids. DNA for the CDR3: TGTGCCAGCAGCTTAAGACTAGCGGGGGGCCAAGAGACCCAGTACTTC. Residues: CASSLRLAGGQETQYF.

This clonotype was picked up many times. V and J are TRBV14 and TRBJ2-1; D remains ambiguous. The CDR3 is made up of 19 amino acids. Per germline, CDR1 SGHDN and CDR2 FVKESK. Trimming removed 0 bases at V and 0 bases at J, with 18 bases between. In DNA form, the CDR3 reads TGTGCCAGCAGCCAAGAATACCGTGTCTGGGGAATCTCCTACAATGAGCAGTTCTTC. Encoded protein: CASSQEYRVWGISYNEQFF.

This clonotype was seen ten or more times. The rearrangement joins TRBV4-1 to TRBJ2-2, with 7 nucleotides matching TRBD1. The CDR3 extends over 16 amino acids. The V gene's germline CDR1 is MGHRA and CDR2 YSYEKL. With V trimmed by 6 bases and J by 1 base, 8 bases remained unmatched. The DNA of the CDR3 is TGCGCCAGCAGTTGGTTTGACAGGGTGAACACCGGGGAGCTGTTTTTT. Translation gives CASSWFDRVNTGELFF.

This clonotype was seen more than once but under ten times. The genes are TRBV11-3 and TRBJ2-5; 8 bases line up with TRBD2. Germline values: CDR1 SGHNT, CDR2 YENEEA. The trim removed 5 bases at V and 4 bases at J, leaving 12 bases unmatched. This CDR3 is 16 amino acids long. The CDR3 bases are TGTGCCAGCAGCATGTTAGGGACTAGGAAGGGAGAGACCCAGTACTTC. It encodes CASSMLGTRKGETQYF. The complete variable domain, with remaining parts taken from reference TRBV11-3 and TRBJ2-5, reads EAGVVQSPRYKIIEKKQPVAFWCNPISGHNTLYWYLQNLGQGPELLIRYENEEAVDDSQLPKDRFSAERLKGVDSTLKIQPAELGDSAVYLCASSMLGTRKGETQYFGPGTRLLVL.

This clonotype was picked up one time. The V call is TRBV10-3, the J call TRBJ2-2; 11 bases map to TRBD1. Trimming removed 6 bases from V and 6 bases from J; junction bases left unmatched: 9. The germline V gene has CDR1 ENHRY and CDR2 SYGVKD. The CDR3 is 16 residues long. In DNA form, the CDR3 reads TGTGCCATCAGATGGACAGGGGGCACGCAAGCCGGGGAGCTGTTTTTT. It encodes CAIRWTGGTQAGELFF.

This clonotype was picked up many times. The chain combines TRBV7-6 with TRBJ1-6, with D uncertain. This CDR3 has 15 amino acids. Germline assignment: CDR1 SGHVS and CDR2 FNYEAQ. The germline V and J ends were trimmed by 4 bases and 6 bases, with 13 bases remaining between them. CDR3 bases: TGTGCCAGCAGCTCCGGAGGTTTTTCTAATTCACCCCTCCACTTT. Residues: CASSSGGFSNSPLHF. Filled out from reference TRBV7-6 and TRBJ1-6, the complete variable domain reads GAGVSQSPRYKVTKRGQDVALRCDPISGHVSLYWYRQALGQGPEFLTYFNYEAQQDKSGLPNDRFSAERPEGSISTLTIQRTEQRDSAMYRCASSSGGFSNSPLHFGNGTRLTVT.

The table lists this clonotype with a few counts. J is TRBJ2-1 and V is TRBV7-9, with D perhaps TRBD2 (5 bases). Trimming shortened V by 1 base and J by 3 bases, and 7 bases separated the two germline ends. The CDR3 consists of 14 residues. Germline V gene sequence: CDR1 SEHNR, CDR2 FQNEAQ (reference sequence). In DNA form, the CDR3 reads TGTGCCAGCAGCTTAGATGCGGGCTACAATGAGCAGTTCTTC. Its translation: CASSLDAGYNEQFF.

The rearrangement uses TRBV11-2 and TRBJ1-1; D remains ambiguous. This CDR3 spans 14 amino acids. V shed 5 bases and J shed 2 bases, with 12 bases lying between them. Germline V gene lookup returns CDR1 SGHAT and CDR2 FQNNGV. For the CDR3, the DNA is TGTGCCAGCAGCCGGACGACTCCTAACACTGAAGCTTTCTTT. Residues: CASSRTTPNTEAFF.

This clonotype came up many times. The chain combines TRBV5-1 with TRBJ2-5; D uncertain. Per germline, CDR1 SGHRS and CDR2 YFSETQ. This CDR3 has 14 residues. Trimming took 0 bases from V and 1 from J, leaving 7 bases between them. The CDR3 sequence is CASSLGRFQETQYF. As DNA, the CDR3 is TGCGCCAGCAGCTTGGGTCGCTTCCAAGAGACCCAGTACTTC.

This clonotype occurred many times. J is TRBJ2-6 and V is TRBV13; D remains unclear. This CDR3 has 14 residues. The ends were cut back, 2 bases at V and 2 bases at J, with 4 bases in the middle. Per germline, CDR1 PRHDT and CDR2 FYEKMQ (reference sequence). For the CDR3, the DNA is TGTGCCAGCAGCTTAAGGGCTGGGGCCAACGTCCTGACTTTC. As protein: CASSLRAGANVLTF.

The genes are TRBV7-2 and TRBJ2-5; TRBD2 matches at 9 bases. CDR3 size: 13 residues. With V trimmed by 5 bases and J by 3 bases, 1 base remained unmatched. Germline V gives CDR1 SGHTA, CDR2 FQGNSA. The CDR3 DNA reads TGTGCCAGCAGCCGCGGGGGGGAAGAGACCCAGTACTTC. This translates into CASSRGGEETQYF.

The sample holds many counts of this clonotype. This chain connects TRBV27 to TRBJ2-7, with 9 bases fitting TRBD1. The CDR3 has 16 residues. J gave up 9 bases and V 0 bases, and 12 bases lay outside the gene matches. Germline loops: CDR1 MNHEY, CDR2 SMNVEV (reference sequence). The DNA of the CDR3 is TGTGCCAGCAGTTTATCCCCTGGGACAGGGCAGGAACGGCAGTACTTC. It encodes CASSLSPGTGQERQYF.

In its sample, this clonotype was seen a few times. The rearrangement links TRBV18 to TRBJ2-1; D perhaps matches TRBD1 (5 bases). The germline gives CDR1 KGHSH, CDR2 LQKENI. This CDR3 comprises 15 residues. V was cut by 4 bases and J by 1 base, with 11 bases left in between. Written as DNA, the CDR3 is TGTGCCAGCTCACAAGATCAGGGATCCTACAATGAGCAGTTCTTC. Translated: CASSQDQGSYNEQFF.

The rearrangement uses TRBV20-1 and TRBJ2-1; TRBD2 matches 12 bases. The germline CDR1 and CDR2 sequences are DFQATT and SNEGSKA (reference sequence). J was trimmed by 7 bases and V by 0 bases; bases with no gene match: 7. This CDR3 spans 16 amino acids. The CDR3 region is CSARDRLAGGRNEQFF. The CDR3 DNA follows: TGCAGTGCTAGAGATAGGCTAGCGGGGGGGAGGAATGAGCAGTTCTTC.

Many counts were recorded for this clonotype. The CDR3 spells CSVQGLGPYEQYF. CDR3 DNA: TGCAGCGTTCAGGGCCTGGGGCCTTACGAGCAGTACTTC. This chain uses TRBV29-1 with TRBJ2-7; tentative D call: TRBD1 (5 bases). The germline V gene encodes CDR1 SQVTM and CDR2 ANQGSEA. The CDR3 contains 13 residues. V dropped 5 bases and J dropped 4 bases, with 15 bases sitting between them.

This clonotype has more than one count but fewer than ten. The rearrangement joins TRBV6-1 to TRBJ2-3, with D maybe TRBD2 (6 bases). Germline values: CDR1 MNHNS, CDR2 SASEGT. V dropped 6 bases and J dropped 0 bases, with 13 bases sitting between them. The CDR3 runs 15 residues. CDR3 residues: CASRNPGTSTDTQYF. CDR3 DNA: TGTGCCAGCAGGAATCCCGGGACTAGCACAGATACGCAGTATTTT.